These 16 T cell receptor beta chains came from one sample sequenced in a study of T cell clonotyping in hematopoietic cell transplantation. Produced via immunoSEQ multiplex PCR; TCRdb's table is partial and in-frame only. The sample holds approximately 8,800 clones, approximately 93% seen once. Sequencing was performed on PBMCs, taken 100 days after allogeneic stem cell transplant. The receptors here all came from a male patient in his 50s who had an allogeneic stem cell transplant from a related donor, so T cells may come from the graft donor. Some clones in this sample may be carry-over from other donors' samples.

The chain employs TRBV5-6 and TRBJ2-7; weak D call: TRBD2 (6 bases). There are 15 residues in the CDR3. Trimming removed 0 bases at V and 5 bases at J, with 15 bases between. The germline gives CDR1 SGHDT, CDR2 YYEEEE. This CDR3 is CASSLGGDSFDEQYF. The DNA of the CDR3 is TGTGCCAGCAGCTTGGGGGGGGACTCCTTTGACGAGCAGTACTTC.

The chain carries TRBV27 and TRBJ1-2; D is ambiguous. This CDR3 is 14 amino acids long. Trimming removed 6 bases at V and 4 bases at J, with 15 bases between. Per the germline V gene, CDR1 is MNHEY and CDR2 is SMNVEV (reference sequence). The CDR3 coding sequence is TGTGCCAGCAGGGGAAGTGCGAGGTCCTATGGCTACACCTTC. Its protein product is CASRGSARSYGYTF.

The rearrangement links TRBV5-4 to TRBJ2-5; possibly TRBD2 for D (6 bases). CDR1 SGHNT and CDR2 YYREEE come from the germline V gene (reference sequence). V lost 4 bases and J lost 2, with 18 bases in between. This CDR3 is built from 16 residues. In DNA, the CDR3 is TGTGCCAGCAGCACCGGCGGGGCTTCTGGGCAAGAGACCCAGTACTTC. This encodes CASSTGGASGQETQYF.

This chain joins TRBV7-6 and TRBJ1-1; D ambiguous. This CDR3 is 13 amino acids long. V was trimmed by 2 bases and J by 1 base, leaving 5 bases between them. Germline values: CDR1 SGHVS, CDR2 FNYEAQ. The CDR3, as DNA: TGTGCCAGCAGCTTAAATGGGAACACTGAAGCTTTCTTT. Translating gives CASSLNGNTEAFF. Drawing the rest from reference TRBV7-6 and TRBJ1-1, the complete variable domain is GAGVSQSPRYKVTKRGQDVALRCDPISGHVSLYWYRQALGQGPEFLTYFNYEAQQDKSGLPNDRFSAERPEGSISTLTIQRTEQRDSAMYRCASSLNGNTEAFFGQGTRLTVV.

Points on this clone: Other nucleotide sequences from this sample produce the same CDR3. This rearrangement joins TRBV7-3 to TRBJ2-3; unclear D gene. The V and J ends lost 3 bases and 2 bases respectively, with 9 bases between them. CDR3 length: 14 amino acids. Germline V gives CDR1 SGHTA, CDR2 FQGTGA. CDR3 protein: CASSLGLSTDTQYF. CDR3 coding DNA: TGTGCCAGCAGCTTGGGTCTATCCACAGATACGCAGTATTTT.

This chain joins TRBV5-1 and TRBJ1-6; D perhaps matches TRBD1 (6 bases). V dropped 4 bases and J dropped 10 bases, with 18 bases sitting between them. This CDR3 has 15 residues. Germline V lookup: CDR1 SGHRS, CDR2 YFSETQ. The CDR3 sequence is CASSPLGEGGSPLHF. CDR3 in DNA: TGCGCCAGCAGCCCCTTGGGGGAGGGGGGATCACCCCTCCACTTT.

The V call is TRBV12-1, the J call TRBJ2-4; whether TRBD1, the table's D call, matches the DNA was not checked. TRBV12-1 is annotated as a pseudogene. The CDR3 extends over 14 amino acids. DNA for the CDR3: TGTGCCAGCATCATGACAGGTCACAAAAACATTCAGTACTTC. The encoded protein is CASIMTGHKNIQYF.

The CDR3 region is CASSRDSDYEQYF. The CDR3 bases are TGTGCCAGCAGTCGGGACAGCGATTACGAGCAGTACTTC. This chain links TRBV27 with TRBJ2-7, with 7 positions matching TRBD1. The junction had 5 bases not matched to a gene; V was cut back by 5 bases and J by 4 bases. Germline CDR1 reads MNHEY; CDR2 reads SMNVEV (reference sequence). The CDR3 runs 13 residues.

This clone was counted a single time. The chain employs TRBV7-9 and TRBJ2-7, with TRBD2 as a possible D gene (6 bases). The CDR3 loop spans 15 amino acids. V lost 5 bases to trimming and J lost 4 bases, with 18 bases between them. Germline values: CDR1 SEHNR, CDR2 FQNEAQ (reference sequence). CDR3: CASSRAGAGHYEQYF. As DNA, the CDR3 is TGTGCCAGCAGCCGAGCAGGAGCGGGCCATTACGAGCAGTACTTC.

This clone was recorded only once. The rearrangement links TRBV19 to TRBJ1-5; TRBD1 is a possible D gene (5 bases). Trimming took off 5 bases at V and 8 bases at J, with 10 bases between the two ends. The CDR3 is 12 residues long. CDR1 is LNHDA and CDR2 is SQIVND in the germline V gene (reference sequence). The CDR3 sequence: CASSPLGEPQHF. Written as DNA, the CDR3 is TGTGCCAGTAGTCCTTTAGGGGAGCCCCAGCATTTT.

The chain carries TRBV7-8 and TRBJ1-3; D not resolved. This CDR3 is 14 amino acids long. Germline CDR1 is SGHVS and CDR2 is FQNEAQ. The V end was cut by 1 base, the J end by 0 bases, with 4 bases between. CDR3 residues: CASSLVDSGNTIYF. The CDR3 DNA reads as TGTGCCAGCAGCTTAGTTGACTCTGGAAACACCATATATTTT.

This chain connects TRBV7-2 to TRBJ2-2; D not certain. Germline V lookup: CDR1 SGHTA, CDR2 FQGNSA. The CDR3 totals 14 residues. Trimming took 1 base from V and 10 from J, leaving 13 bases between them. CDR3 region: CASSLEGRFKELFF. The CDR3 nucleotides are TGTGCCAGCAGCTTAGAAGGTCGGTTCAAGGAGCTGTTTTTT.

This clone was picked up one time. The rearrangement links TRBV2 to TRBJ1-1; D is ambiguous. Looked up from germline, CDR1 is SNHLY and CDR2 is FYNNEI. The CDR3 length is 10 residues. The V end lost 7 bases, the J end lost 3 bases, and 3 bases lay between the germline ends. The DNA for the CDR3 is TGTGCCAGCATGGACACTGAAGCTTTCTTT. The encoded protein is CASMDTEAFF.

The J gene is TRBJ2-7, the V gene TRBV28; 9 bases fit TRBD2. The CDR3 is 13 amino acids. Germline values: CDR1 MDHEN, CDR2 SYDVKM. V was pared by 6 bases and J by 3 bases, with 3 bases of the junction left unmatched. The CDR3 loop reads CASSQREDYEQYF. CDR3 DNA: TGTGCCAGCAGCCAGCGGGAGGACTACGAGCAGTACTTC.

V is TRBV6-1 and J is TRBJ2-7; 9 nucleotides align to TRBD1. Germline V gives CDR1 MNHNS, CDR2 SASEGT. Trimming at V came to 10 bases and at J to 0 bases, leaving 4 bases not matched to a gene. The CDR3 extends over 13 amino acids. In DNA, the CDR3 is TGTGCCATCGGGACAGGGACCTCCTACGAGCAGTACTTC. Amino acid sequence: CAIGTGTSYEQYF.

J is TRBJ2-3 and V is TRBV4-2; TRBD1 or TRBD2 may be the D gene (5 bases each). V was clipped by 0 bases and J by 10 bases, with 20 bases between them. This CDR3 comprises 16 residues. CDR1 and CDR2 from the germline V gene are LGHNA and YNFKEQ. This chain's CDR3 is CASSQEQNHGTGPQYF. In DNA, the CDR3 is TGTGCCAGCAGCCAAGAACAGAACCACGGGACCGGTCCGCAGTATTTT.